The 13 T cell receptor beta chains given below trace back to one sample, sequenced in a study of blood T cell repertoires in COVID-19. The protocol was immunoSEQ multiplex PCR, while the TCRdb copy is restricted to in-frame clones and leaves out a portion. The data contain 150,000 to 200,000 clones, under 80% of them singletons. Sequencing was performed on PBMCs or T cells enriched from blood (not recorded which). The receptors derive from a woman between 45 and 65 years old with acute COVID-19.

V gene TRBV9 combines with J gene TRBJ2-5; 9 bases agree with TRBD2. V was clipped by 2 bases and J by 1 base; unmatched bases: 0. The CDR3 length is 14 residues. CDR1 and CDR2 from the germline V gene are SGDLS and YYNGEE. CDR3 DNA: TGTGCCAGCAGCGTGGGACTAGCCCAAGAGACCCAGTACTTC. Protein: CASSVGLAQETQYF.

The chain combines TRBV6-4 with TRBJ2-1; 9 bases are shared with TRBD2. The CDR3 is made up of 14 amino acids. J gave up 8 bases and V 3 bases, and 5 bases lay outside the gene matches. Per the germline V gene, CDR1 is MRHNA and CDR2 is SNTAGT. This CDR3 reads CASSDGRGGDEQFF. As DNA, the CDR3 is TGTGCCAGCAGTGATGGGCGGGGGGGCGATGAGCAGTTCTTC.

This chain connects TRBV28 to TRBJ1-2; 8 nucleotides match TRBD1. The CDR3 has 12 amino acids. The germline V gene has CDR1 MDHEN and CDR2 SYDVKM. The ends lost 10 bases at V and 3 bases at J; junction bases unmatched: 4. The CDR3 DNA is TGTGCCACCGTGACAGGGGACTATGGCTACACCTTC. This translates into CATVTGDYGYTF.

This clone has a handful of counts. The chain combines TRBV7-9 with TRBJ1-5, with D maybe TRBD1 (5 bases). Germline CDR1 is SEHNR and CDR2 is FQNEAQ (reference sequence). V shed 4 bases and J shed 11 bases, with 9 bases lying between them. The CDR3 length is 11 residues. As DNA, the CDR3 is TGTGCCAGCAGCTCTACAGGAGCCCAGCATTTT. Residues: CASSSTGAQHF.

The V and J genes are TRBV5-4 and TRBJ1-1, with a possible D match to TRBD1 (6 bases). The CDR3 sequence is 15 residues long. CDR1 and CDR2 from the germline V gene are SGHNT and YYREEE (reference sequence). The V gene lost 0 bases and the J gene lost 8 bases, with 17 bases spanning the gap. The DNA for the CDR3 is TGTGCCAGCAGCTTGGAGGGGCACAGGGCTAGGGAAGCTTTCTTT. Encoded protein: CASSLEGHRAREAFF.

The rearrangement uses TRBV28 and TRBJ1-3, with D uncertain. V lost 2 bases and J 4 bases, leaving 12 bases between the germline ends. Germline loops: CDR1 MDHEN, CDR2 SYDVKM. The CDR3 loop spans 15 amino acids. This chain's CDR3 is CASSLSVEAGNTIYF. In DNA, the CDR3 is TGTGCCAGCAGTTTAAGTGTGGAAGCGGGAAACACCATATATTTT.

This rearrangement joins TRBV6-5 to TRBJ2-1; 12 bases line up with TRBD2. Germline trimming cut 7 bases from V and 10 bases from J; bases unmatched to any gene: 11. Per the germline V gene, CDR1 is MNHEY and CDR2 is SVGAGI. The CDR3 consists of 15 residues. CDR3 DNA sequence: TGTGCCAGCACCTTGACTAGCGGGGGATACGGGGAGCAGTTCTTC. Residues: CASTLTSGGYGEQFF.

The chain carries TRBV9 and TRBJ1-2; D is undetermined. The germline gives CDR1 SGDLS, CDR2 YYNGEE. V lost 0 bases, J lost 2 bases, and 5 bases lay in between. The CDR3 contains 13 residues. This CDR3 reads CASSVVSNYGYTF. The CDR3 DNA sequence: TGTGCCAGCAGCGTAGTCTCCAACTATGGCTACACCTTC.

In nucleotides, the CDR3 is TGCGCCAGCAGCTTGGTCCTAGCGGGGACGGCCCAAGAGACCCAGTACTTC. It translates to CASSLVLAGTAQETQYF. The chain has TRBV5-1 and TRBJ2-5; the match to TRBD2 covers 9 bases. The CDR3 runs 17 residues. The V gene end was trimmed by 0 bases and the J gene end by 1 base; junction bases not matched to a gene: 7. Germline-derived CDR1 and CDR2 are SGHRS and YFSETQ.

This CDR3 reads CASSQDWTPDTQYF. The CDR3 nucleotides are TGTGCCAGCAGCCAAGATTGGACACCAGATACGCAGTATTTT. The gene calls are TRBV3-1 (or the pseudogene TRBV3-2) and TRBJ2-3, with a weak D call TRBD1 (5 bases). The CDR3 runs to 14 residues. V lost 0 bases and J 4 bases, leaving 8 bases between the germline ends. The germline gives CDR1 LGHDT, CDR2 YNNKEL (reference sequence).

CDR3 residues: CASSQDEGVWEKLFF. The CDR3 DNA sequence: TGCGCCAGCAGCCAAGATGAGGGGGTTTGGGAAAAACTGTTTTTT. This chain connects TRBV4-3 to TRBJ1-4; TRBD1 might be the D (6 bases). Germline V gene sequence: CDR1 LGHNA, CDR2 YSLEER. The CDR3 consists of 15 residues. The V end was cut by 0 bases, the J end by 8 bases, with 13 bases between.

V is TRBV28 and J is TRBJ1-4; D unresolved. The CDR3 extends over 15 amino acids. Germline values: CDR1 MDHEN, CDR2 SYDVKM. Trimming cost V 3 bases and J 8 bases, with 16 bases left between them. CDR3 in DNA: TGTGCCAGCAGTTTGTTGGGCAGCCGGAAAGAAAAACTGTTTTTT. This encodes CASSLLGSRKEKLFF.

The rearrangement uses TRBV7-2 and TRBJ2-7; 9 nucleotides line up with TRBD1. Germline V gives CDR1 SGHTA, CDR2 FQGNSA. This CDR3 is 14 amino acids long. V shed 3 bases and J 4 bases; nucleotides not matched to a gene: 4. As DNA, the CDR3 is TGTGCCAGCAGCTTCGTGACAGGGGGGTACGAGCAGTACGTC. This sequence encodes CASSFVTGGYEQYV.